These 22 T cell receptor beta chains were all obtained from the same sample, sequenced in a study of beta chain features in type 1 diabetes. Expressed TCRB transcripts were sequenced because the isolated RNA had all been reverse transcribed beforehand. Sequencing used immunoSEQ multiplex PCR; TCRdb keeps in-frame clones, though not all of them. This sample has hundreds of thousands of clones, with over 10% found just once. The sample taken for sequencing was naive CD4+ T cells from blood. Receptors were obtained from a man between 18 and 35 years old in good health.

This clone was picked up a small number of times. This rearrangement joins TRBV2 to TRBJ2-7; 12 bases align to TRBD2. After removal of 6 bases from V and 7 bases from J, the junction contained 10 bases not matched to a gene. The CDR3 consists of 15 residues. The germline V gene has CDR1 SNHLY and CDR2 FYNNEI. This CDR3 reads CASRATSGSSTEQYF. CDR3 sequence (DNA): TGTGCCAGCAGGGCGACTAGCGGGAGTTCCACAGAGCAGTACTTC.

This clone was seen more than once but under ten times. The chain links TRBV5-1 to TRBJ2-1; 8 bases agree with TRBD2. Germline V gene lookup returns CDR1 SGHRS and CDR2 YFSETQ. The CDR3 extends over 15 amino acids. The DNA for the CDR3 is TGCGCGGAGTGGGGCACTAGCGGAGGGGACAATGAGCAGTTCTTC. It yields the protein CAEWGTSGGDNEQFF.

For this clone: Other DNA sequences in this sample translate to the same CDR3. The gene calls are TRBV18 and TRBJ2-7, with D perhaps matching TRBD1 (6 bases). Trimming took 3 bases from V and 1 from J, leaving 7 bases between them. The germline V gene encodes CDR1 KGHSH and CDR2 LQKENI. The CDR3 is made up of 13 amino acids. The CDR3 nucleotides read TGTGCCAGCTCACCGGGACAATCCTACGAGCAGTACTTC. Its protein product is CASSPGQSYEQYF.

This clone has a handful of counts. This rearrangement joins TRBV30 to TRBJ2-1; 9 bases map to TRBD2. Germline CDR1 reads GTSNPN; CDR2 reads SVGIG (reference sequence). The trim removed 2 bases at V and 11 bases at J, leaving 13 bases unmatched. This CDR3 spans 15 amino acids. The DNA for the CDR3 is TGTGCCTGGAGTCCCCCCGCCAGCGGGGGGACCCAGCAGTTCTTC. This sequence encodes CAWSPPASGGTQQFF.

This clone was found a few times. The chain has TRBV30 and TRBJ1-2, with TRBD1 matching 8 bases. The germline CDR1 and CDR2 sequences are GTSNPN and SVGIG (reference sequence). V lost 3 bases, J lost 6 bases, and 3 bases stayed unmatched. This CDR3 has 12 amino acids. The CDR3 loop reads CAWSQTGDGYTF. In DNA, the CDR3 is TGTGCCTGGAGCCAGACAGGGGATGGCTACACCTTC.

This clone was found a few times. The chain carries TRBV28 and TRBJ1-4; D gene unclear. The CDR3 totals 12 residues. V dropped 3 bases and J dropped 10 bases, with 9 bases sitting between them. Germline CDR1 and CDR2: MDHEN and SYDVKM. CDR3 protein: CASSFGQRKLFF. CDR3 coding DNA: TGTGCCAGCAGTTTTGGCCAGCGAAAACTGTTTTTT.

V and J are TRBV7-3 and TRBJ2-1; 8 bases fit TRBD1. CDR1 is SGHTA and CDR2 is FQGTGA in the germline V gene. J gave up 9 bases and V 2 bases, and 12 bases lay outside the gene matches. The CDR3 totals 16 residues. CDR3 protein: CASSLGQGATRTEQFF. The DNA of the CDR3 is TGTGCCAGCAGCTTAGGGCAGGGGGCAACTAGAACTGAGCAGTTCTTC. Variable domain in full (rest from reference TRBV7-3 and TRBJ2-1): GAGVSQTPSNKVTEKGKYVELRCDPISGHTALYWYRQSLGQGPEFLIYFQGTGAADDSGLPNDRFFAVRPEGSVSTLKIQRTERGDSAVYLCASSLGQGATRTEQFFGPGTRLTVL.

The V and J genes are TRBV5-4 and TRBJ1-1; D is perhaps TRBD1 (5 bases). The V end lost 3 bases, the J end lost 3 bases, and 12 bases lay between the germline ends. The germline gives CDR1 SGHNT, CDR2 YYREEE (reference sequence). The CDR3 is 14 residues long. CDR3 sequence: CASSSGGRDTEAFF. Here the CDR3 DNA reads TGTGCCAGCAGCTCCGGGGGTCGAGACACTGAAGCTTTCTTT.

This clone was counted between two and nine times. The chain's CDR3 is CASSLGQGMGTYGYTF. CDR3 in DNA: TGTGCCAGCAGCTTAGGTCAGGGGATGGGGACCTATGGCTACACCTTC. The gene calls are TRBV7-2 and TRBJ1-2, with a weak D call TRBD1 (6 bases). This CDR3 spans 16 amino acids. Germline V gene lookup returns CDR1 SGHTA and CDR2 FQGNSA. V shed 1 base and J shed 4 bases, with 16 bases lying between them. Variable domain in full (rest from reference TRBV7-2 and TRBJ1-2): GAGVSQSPSNKVTEKGKDVELRCDPISGHTALYWYRQSLGQGLEFLIYFQGNSAPDKSGLPSDRFSAERTGGSVSTLTIQRTQQEDSAVYLCASSLGQGMGTYGYTFGSGTRLTVV.

Worth noting for this clone: Other DNA sequences within the sample encode an identical CDR3. This chain uses TRBV5-4 with TRBJ2-3; 10 nucleotides agree with TRBD2. The CDR3 sequence is 14 residues long. Per germline, CDR1 SGHNT and CDR2 YYREEE (reference sequence). The V segment lost 3 bases and the J segment 3 bases; nucleotides outside the gene matches: 1. CDR3 amino acids: CASSSSGSTDTQYF. CDR3 in DNA: TGTGCCAGCAGCTCTAGCGGGAGTACAGATACGCAGTATTTT.

This chain uses TRBV5-1 with TRBJ2-1; D may be TRBD2 (6 bases). This CDR3 contains 14 residues. Germline lookup yields CDR1 SGHRS and CDR2 YFSETQ. The V and J ends lost 4 bases and 8 bases respectively, with 16 bases between them. DNA for the CDR3: TGCGCCAGCAGCCCGGAGGAGCCTAGCGATGAGCAGTTCTTC. Protein sequence: CASSPEEPSDEQFF.

This rearrangement joins TRBV7-3 to TRBJ2-3; 13 bases align to TRBD2. The CDR3 covers 15 residues. V lost 7 bases, J lost 5 bases, and 6 bases stayed unmatched. Germline CDR1 SGHTA, CDR2 FQGTGA. CDR3 loop: CASTLAGGPGDTQYF. As DNA, the CDR3 is TGTGCCAGCACACTAGCGGGGGGGCCTGGAGATACGCAGTATTTT.

CDR3 DNA: TGTGCCAGCAGGGGGGACAGCAGCACAGATACGCAGTATTTT. Its translation is CASRGDSSTDTQYF. The genes are TRBV2 and TRBJ2-3; 7 nucleotides align to TRBD1. Germline CDR1 and CDR2: SNHLY and FYNNEI. J gave up 0 bases and V 6 bases, and 3 bases lay outside the gene matches. CDR3 size: 14 residues.

As to this clone: At one boundary the junction diverges from the germline segment, which might be a read error. The V call is TRBV2, the J call TRBJ2-5; TRBD2 matches 11 bases. The tail of the sequence fits TRBJ2-7 better, so the J call may be wrong. Germline V lookup: CDR1 SNHLY, CDR2 FYNNEI. The CDR3 extends over 15 amino acids. As DNA, the CDR3 is TGTGCCAGCATTGAAGGGACTAGCGGCTCCTACGAGCAGTACTTC. Residues: CASIEGTSGSYEQYF.

This sequence joins TRBV5-4 and TRBJ2-1; the match to TRBD1 covers 9 bases. V lost 4 bases and J lost 8; bases outside the gene matches: 7. CDR3 length equals 14 residues. Germline assignment: CDR1 SGHNT and CDR2 YYREEE (reference sequence). The CDR3 sequence: CASSPRDRVDEQFF. CDR3 sequence (DNA): TGTGCCAGCAGCCCCCGGGACAGGGTGGATGAGCAGTTCTTC.

This chain uses TRBV30 with TRBJ1-5; 7 bases fit TRBD1. Per the germline V gene, CDR1 is GTSNPN and CDR2 is SVGIG (reference sequence). V lost 4 bases to trimming and J lost 2 bases; unmatched junction nucleotides: 8. The CDR3 has 15 amino acids. The CDR3 loop reads CAWNEGASGNQPQHF. The CDR3 DNA reads as TGTGCCTGGAATGAGGGGGCATCTGGCAATCAGCCCCAGCATTTT.

The V and J genes are TRBV5-5 and TRBJ2-1; the D gene is possibly TRBD1 (7 bases). Deletions cut 5 bases from V and 6 bases from J, with 12 bases between. CDR3 length equals 13 residues. Per germline, CDR1 SGHKS and CDR2 YYEKEE (reference sequence). CDR3 sequence (DNA): TGTGCCAGCAGACGACAGGGAGGCAATGAGCAGTTCTTC. Residues: CASRRQGGNEQFF.

This chain joins TRBV28 and TRBJ2-7; D ambiguous. The CDR3 contains 14 residues. Germline lookup yields CDR1 MDHEN and CDR2 SYDVKM. V lost 4 bases and J lost 2, with 12 bases in between. Here the CDR3 DNA reads TGTGCCAGCAGTTGGCCGGGTCTACCCTACGAGCAGTACTTC. Its protein product is CASSWPGLPYEQYF.

This clone came up once. V and J are TRBV7-3 and TRBJ2-7, with D possibly matching TRBD2 (7 bases). CDR3 size: 14 residues. V was shortened by 5 bases and J by 2 bases, with 13 bases between the two germline ends. Germline loops: CDR1 SGHTA, CDR2 FQGTGA. The CDR3 region has the DNA TGTGCCAGCAGCCCGGGGAGGGGGACCTACGAGCAGTACTTC. It is translated as CASSPGRGTYEQYF.

This clone was picked up a small number of times. The CDR3: CASSPSGSQETQYF. CDR3 nucleotides: TGTGCCAGCAGCCCTAGCGGGAGCCAAGAGACCCAGTACTTC. The chain employs TRBV5-4 and TRBJ2-5, with 10 positions matching TRBD2. The CDR3 totals 14 residues. V gave up 4 bases and J gave up 1 base; unmatched junction bases: 1. CDR1 is SGHNT and CDR2 is YYREEE in the germline V gene (reference sequence).

V usage is TRBV5-4 and J usage is TRBJ1-1; 8 bases align to TRBD1. The V gene's germline CDR1 is SGHNT and CDR2 YYREEE (reference sequence). The CDR3 has 16 amino acids. V was clipped by 4 bases and J by 7 bases; unmatched bases: 15. This CDR3 is CASSRPGTGFGGEAFF. Here the CDR3 DNA reads TGTGCCAGCAGCCGTCCCGGGACAGGTTTTGGAGGTGAAGCTTTCTTT. The variable domain in full, with the rest retrieved from reference TRBV5-4 and TRBJ1-1, is ETGVTQSPTHLIKTRGQQVTLRCSSQSGHNTVSWYQQALGQGPQFIFQYYREEENGRGNFPPRFSGLQFPNYSSELNVNALELDDSALYLCASSRPGTGFGGEAFFGQGTRLTVV.

The gene calls are TRBV30 and TRBJ2-1; D is uncertain. The CDR3 sequence is 11 residues long. V was trimmed by 8 bases and J by 8 bases, leaving 13 bases between them. Germline V gene data show CDR1 as GTSNPN and CDR2 as SVGIG (reference sequence). Here the CDR3 DNA reads TGTGCCCGGAAGCTTAGAGATGAGCAGTTCTTC. Its protein product is CARKLRDEQFF.